This T cell receptor beta chain was sequenced for a study of blood T cells in healthy people across ages. Study results and limitations: Observed TCR beta diversity showed a strong correlation with the percentage of naive T cells as measured by flow cytometry.

This clonotype has only a few counts. Antigen specificity is unknown. A J-beta primer mix and a sample-barcoded 5' primer were used in a second PCR of roughly 6 to 12 cycles. MiXCR, applied by TCRdb to the 5' RACE reads, yields one record per CDR3 protein. The sample lists over a million distinct CDR3 sequences, 40% to 50% occurring once. The sequence was obtained from a woman aged 18 to 35 in good health. The specimen sequenced was blood.

The CDR3 region is CASSLHLSTYNEQFF. In nucleotides, the CDR3 is TGTGCCAGCAGCCTCCATCTATCCACCTACAATGAGCAGTTCTTC. This chain uses TRBV7-3 with TRBJ2-1; D unclear. This CDR3 comprises 15 residues. The V and J ends lost 5 bases and 2 bases respectively, with 13 bases between them. Looked up from germline, CDR1 is SGHTA and CDR2 is FQGTGA.